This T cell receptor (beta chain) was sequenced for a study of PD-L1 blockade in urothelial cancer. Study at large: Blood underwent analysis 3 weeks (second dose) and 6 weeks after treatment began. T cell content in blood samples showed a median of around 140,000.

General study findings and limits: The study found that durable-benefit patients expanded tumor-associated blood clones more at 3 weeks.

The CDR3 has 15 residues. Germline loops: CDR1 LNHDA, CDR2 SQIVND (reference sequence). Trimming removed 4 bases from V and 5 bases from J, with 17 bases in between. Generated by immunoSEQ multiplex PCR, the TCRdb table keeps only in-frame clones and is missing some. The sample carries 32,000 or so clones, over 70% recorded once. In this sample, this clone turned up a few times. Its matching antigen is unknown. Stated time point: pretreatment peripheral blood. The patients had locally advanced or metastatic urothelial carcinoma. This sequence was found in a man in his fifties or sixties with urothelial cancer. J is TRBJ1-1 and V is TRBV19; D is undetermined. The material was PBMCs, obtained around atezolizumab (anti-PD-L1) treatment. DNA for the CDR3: TGTGCCAGTAGTAGGCTAGCCCCGCGGGAGACTGAAGCTTTCTTT. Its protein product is CASSRLAPRETEAFF.